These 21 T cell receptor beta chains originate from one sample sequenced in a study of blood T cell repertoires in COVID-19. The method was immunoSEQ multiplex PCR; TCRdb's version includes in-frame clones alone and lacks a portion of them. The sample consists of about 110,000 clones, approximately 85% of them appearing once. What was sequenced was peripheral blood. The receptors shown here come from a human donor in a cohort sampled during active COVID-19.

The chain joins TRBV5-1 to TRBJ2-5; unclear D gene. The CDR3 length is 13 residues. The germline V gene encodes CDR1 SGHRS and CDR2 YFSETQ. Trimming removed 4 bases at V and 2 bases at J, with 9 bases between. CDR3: CASSQTPQETQYF. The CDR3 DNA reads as TGCGCCAGCAGCCAAACACCTCAAGAGACCCAGTACTTC.

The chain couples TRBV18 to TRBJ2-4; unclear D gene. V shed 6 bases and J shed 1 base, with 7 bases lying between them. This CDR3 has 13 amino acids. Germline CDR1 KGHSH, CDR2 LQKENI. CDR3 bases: TGTGCCAGCTCTTCCGAGGCCAAAAACATTCAGTACTTC. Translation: CASSSEAKNIQYF.

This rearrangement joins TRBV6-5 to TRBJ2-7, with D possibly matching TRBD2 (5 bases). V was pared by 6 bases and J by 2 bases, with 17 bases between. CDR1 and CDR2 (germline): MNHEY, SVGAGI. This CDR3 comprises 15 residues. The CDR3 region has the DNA TGTGCCAGCAGCCCCCCCGGAGGCCCACCCTACGAGCAGTACTTC. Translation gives CASSPPGGPPYEQYF.

CDR3 residues: CASSSIATGAQPQHF. The CDR3 coding sequence is TGTGCCAGCAGCTCCATAGCCACAGGGGCTCAGCCCCAGCATTTT. The rearrangement links TRBV5-5 to TRBJ1-5; 7 bases match TRBD1. The CDR3 contains 15 residues. Germline values: CDR1 SGHKS, CDR2 YYEKEE (reference sequence). Unmatched junction bases numbered 9, after V lost 3 bases and J lost 6 bases.

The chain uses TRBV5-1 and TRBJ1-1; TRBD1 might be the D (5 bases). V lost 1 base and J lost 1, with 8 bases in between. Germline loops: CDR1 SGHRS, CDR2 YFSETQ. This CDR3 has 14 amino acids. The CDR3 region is CASSLFQGNTEAFF. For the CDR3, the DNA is TGCGCCAGCAGCTTGTTTCAGGGGAACACTGAAGCTTTCTTT.

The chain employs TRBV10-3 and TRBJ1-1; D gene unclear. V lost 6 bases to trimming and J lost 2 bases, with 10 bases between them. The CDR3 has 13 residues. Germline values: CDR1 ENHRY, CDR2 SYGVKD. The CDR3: CAISRTVNTEAFF. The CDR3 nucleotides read TGTGCCATCAGCCGGACTGTCAACACTGAAGCTTTCTTT.

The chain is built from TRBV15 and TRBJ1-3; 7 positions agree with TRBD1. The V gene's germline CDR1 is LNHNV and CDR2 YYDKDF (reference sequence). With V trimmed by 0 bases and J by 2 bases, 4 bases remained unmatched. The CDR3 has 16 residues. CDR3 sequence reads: CATSRDYQGAGNTIYF. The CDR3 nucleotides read TGTGCCACCAGCAGAGATTACCAGGGGGCTGGAAACACCATATATTTT.

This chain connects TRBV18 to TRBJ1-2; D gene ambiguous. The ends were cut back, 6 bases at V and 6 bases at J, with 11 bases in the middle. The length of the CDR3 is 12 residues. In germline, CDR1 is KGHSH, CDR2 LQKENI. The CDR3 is CASSLKRDGYTF. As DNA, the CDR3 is TGTGCCAGCTCCCTGAAACGGGATGGCTACACCTTC.

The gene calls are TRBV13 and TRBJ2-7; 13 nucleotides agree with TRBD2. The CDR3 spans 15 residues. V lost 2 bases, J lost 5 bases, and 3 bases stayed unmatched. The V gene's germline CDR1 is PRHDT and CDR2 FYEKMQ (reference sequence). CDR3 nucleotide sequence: TGTGCCAGCAGCTTATGGACTAGCGGGAGTGACGAGCAGTACTTC. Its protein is CASSLWTSGSDEQYF.

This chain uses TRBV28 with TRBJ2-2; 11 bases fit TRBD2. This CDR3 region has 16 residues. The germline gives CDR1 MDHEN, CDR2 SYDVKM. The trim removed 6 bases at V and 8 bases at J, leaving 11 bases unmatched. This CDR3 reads CASRLAGVGRGGELFF. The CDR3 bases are TGTGCCAGCAGACTAGCGGGAGTTGGACGAGGTGGGGAGCTGTTTTTT.

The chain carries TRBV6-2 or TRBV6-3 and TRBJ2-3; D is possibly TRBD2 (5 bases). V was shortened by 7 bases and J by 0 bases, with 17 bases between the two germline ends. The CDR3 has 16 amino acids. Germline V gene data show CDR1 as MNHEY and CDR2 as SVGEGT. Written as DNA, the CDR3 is TGTGCCAGCACCCCTTTGACGGGAACTAGCACAGATACGCAGTATTTT. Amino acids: CASTPLTGTSTDTQYF.

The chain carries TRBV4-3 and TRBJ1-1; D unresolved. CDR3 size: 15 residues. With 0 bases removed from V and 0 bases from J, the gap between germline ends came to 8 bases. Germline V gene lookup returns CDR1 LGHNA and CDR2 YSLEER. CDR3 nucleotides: TGCGCCAGCAGCCAAGAGCCAGGTATGAACACTGAAGCTTTCTTT. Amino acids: CASSQEPGMNTEAFF.

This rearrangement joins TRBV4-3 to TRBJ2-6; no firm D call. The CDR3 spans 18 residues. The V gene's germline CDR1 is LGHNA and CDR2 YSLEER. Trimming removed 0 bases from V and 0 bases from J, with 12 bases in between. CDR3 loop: CASSQDLNRDSGANVLTF. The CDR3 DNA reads TGCGCCAGCAGCCAAGATCTAAACCGTGACTCTGGGGCCAACGTCCTGACTTTC.

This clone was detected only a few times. The CDR3 DNA follows: TGTGCCAGCAGTGACTTTAGCTATGGCTACACCTTC. This translates into CASSDFSYGYTF. The V call is TRBV25-1, the J call TRBJ1-2; unclear D gene. Germline-derived CDR1 and CDR2 are MGHDK and SYGVNS. The CDR3 covers 12 residues. V was cut by 3 bases and J by 4 bases, with 6 bases left in between.

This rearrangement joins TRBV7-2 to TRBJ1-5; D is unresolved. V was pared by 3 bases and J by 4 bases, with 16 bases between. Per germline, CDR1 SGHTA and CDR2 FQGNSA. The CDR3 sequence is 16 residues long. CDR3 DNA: TGTGCCAGCAGCTTGTTGAGGGATTGGAGAAATCAGCCCCAGCATTTT. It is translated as CASSLLRDWRNQPQHF.

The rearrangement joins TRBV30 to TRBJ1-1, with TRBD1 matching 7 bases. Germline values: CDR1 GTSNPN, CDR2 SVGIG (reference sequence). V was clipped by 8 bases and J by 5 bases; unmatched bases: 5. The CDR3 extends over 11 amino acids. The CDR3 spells CAGNRGTEAFF. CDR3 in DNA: TGTGCCGGCAACAGGGGAACTGAAGCTTTCTTT.

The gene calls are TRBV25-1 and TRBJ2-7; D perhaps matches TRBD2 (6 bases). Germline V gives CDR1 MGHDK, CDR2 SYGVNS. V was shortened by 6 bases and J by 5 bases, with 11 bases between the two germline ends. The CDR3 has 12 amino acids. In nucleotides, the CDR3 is TGTGCCAGCAGGGGGACTTTCCACGAGCAGTACTTC. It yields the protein CASRGTFHEQYF.

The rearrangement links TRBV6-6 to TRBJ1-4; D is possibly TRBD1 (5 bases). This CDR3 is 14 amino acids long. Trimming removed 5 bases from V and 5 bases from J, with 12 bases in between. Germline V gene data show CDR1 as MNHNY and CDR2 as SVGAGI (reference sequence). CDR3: CASSPGGGNEKLFF. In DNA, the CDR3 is TGTGCCAGCAGTCCCGGGGGGGGGAATGAAAAACTGTTTTTT.

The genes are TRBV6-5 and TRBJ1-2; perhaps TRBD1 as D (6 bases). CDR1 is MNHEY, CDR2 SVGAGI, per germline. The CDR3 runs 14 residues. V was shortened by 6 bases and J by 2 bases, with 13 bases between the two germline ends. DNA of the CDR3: TGTGCCAGCAGAAAAGCAGGGGACAACTATGGCTACACCTTC. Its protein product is CASRKAGDNYGYTF.

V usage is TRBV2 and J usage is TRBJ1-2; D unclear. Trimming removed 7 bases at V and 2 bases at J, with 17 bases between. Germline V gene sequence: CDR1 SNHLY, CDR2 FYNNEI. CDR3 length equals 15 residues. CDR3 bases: TGTGCCAGCAAACTCACGCTGGCAGGAAACTATGGCTACACCTTC. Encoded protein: CASKLTLAGNYGYTF.

CDR3: CASSLYGGTDTQYF. In DNA, the CDR3 is TGTGCCAGCAGCTTATACGGGGGCACAGATACGCAGTATTTT. The chain recombines TRBV7-3 with TRBJ2-3; perhaps TRBD2 as D (5 bases). V was cut by 2 bases and J by 1 base, with 7 bases left in between. The germline V gene has CDR1 SGHTA and CDR2 FQGTGA. The CDR3 consists of 14 residues.